Given below is one T cell receptor (beta chain) in context. This clone was detected only once. Its antigen remains undetermined. Qualities for individual bases were not recorded, and no much larger clone is one base off. TCRbeta CDR3 regions were amplified from genomic DNA by means of the immunoSEQ Assay, a bias-controlled multiplex PCR. The authors processed their data as follows. The number of nucleated cells in each sample was estimated by amplification of reference gene primers within the assay. To quantify the absolute abundance of each unique TCRbeta CDR3 rearrangement, sequence reads were collapsed and filtered. Productive Simpson clonality was computed per sample as the square root of Simpson's diversity index over productive rearrangements. In TCRdb, the immuneACCESS table is reduced to in-frame sequences with V and J assigned. These tables do not hold every clone; where another copy was compared, an unresolved V gene accounts for under half, and the others remain unexplained. The DNA gave D and trimming, while V, J and clone size come from that table. The sample table records 90,000 or so clones; 75% to 90% of these occur just once. Roughly 7.2% of the sample goes to the ten largest clones.

Each collaborating institution followed its own protocols to collect whole blood in K2EDTA tubes. For TCRbeta analysis, collaborators shipped samples as frozen whole blood, isolated PBMCs, or DNA extracted from either of those sample types. This record comes from a study of blood T cell repertoires in COVID-19 (TCRdb year 2020). Regarding the research as a whole: Collaborator samples came from the United States, Italy and Spain and covered acute and convalescent phases of COVID-19. The material from the prospective study consisted of cDNA or gDNA derived from T cells, B-cell-depleted T cells, or PBMCs. The dataset comprised deeply sampled blood TCRbeta repertoires from subjects exposed to, actively infected with, or recovered from COVID-19. The repertoires were released in a freely available public database meant as a resource for research on the immune response to SARS-CoV-2. Samples were obtained from the ongoing ImmuneRACE study (first 160 participants) and from 1,254 subjects provided by 6 global collaborators. The sample metadata nearly always contained a de-identified subject ID, COVID-19 status, age in years and sex. Where HLA class I and class II types were available, the types were taken from metadata supplied by the sample provider, not from assay-based typing.

The CDR3, cysteine through phenylalanine, is 14 amino acids long. Just the 42-base CDR3 DNA is kept, in frame starting at base 1. CDR1 SGHDT and CDR2 YYEEEE were looked up in the germline V gene. V was cut back by 4 bases and J by 8 bases, leaving a gap of 15 bases between them. Here is what the overall study found, with its caveats: Clinical and demographic metadata were provided uncurated, with the amount varying by source and participant.

What was sequenced was peripheral blood. This chain is built from TRBV5-6 and TRBJ2-2, with TRBD1 perhaps the D gene, on 6 matching bases. The clonotype was recovered from a man aged 55 to 70 with acute or convalescent COVID-19. The nucleotide sequence is TGTGCCAGCAGCCCCTGGGACACATTAGGGGAGCTGTTTTTT. This gives the protein CASSPWDTLGELFF.